Below, 21 T cell receptor beta chains from the same sample are listed, as sequenced in a study of patients and donors after allogeneic stem cell transplantation. TCRdb redid the calling of the RT-PCR reads with MiXCR, one entry per CDR3 protein. The table includes roughly 880,000 distinct CDR3 sequences, about 20% detected once. Sequenced sample: blood, either unsorted or a sorted T cell fraction (not recorded which). The source is a human donor who was either an allogeneic HSCT recipient or a stem cell or donor lymphocyte infusion donor (not recorded which). It is not recorded whose cells these are; they may come from a transplant donor.

V gene TRBV12-3 or TRBV12-4 combines with J gene TRBJ2-1; no firm D call. This CDR3 contains 14 residues. V was pared by 5 bases and J by 1 base, with 9 bases between. The CDR3 sequence: CASSDGPSYNEQFF. The CDR3 DNA reads TGTGCCAGCAGTGACGGCCCATCCTACAATGAGCAGTTCTTC.

This clonotype came up a few times. V is TRBV7-8 and J is TRBJ2-5; 11 nucleotides line up with TRBD2. The CDR3 covers 17 residues. The germline V gene encodes CDR1 SGHVS and CDR2 FQNEAQ. Trimming removed 5 bases from V and 2 bases from J; junction bases left unmatched: 10. CDR3 coding DNA: TGTGCCAGCAGCCCCTCAAGACTAGCGGGGACACAAGAGACCCAGTACTTC. Translated: CASSPSRLAGTQETQYF.

The rearrangement links TRBV27 to TRBJ1-2; 9 bases line up with TRBD1. V lost 6 bases, J lost 2 bases, and 7 bases stayed unmatched. CDR3 length: 15 amino acids. From germline, CDR1 is MNHEY and CDR2 SMNVEV (reference sequence). CDR3 sequence reads: CASRRGTGPNYGYTF. CDR3 in DNA: TGTGCCAGCAGGAGGGGGACAGGGCCCAACTATGGCTACACCTTC.

This clonotype was observed a few times. V and J are TRBV5-1 and TRBJ2-1, with D hard to call. The V gene's germline CDR1 is SGHRS and CDR2 YFSETQ. This CDR3 has 15 residues. V was shortened by 4 bases and J by 4 bases, with 15 bases between the two germline ends. Here the CDR3 reads CASSPHQKGYNEQFF. The CDR3 bases are TGCGCCAGCAGCCCTCACCAAAAAGGGTACAATGAGCAGTTCTTC.

The V gene is TRBV24-1, the J gene TRBJ2-2, with TRBD1 identical over 9 bases. There are 16 residues in the CDR3. The germline gives CDR1 KGHDR, CDR2 SFDVKD. With 4 bases clipped from V and 6 bases from J, the junction kept 8 bases outside the gene matches. The chain's CDR3 is CATSDAGTGKAGELFF. CDR3 DNA: TGTGCCACCAGTGACGCCGGGACAGGGAAGGCCGGGGAGCTGTTTTTT.

This clonotype was seen ten or more times. The gene calls are TRBV2 and TRBJ2-3; 7 bases are shared with TRBD2. CDR1 and CDR2 from the germline V gene are SNHLY and FYNNEI. CDR3 length: 13 amino acids. The V segment lost 7 bases and the J segment 1 base; nucleotides outside the gene matches: 2. The CDR3 loop reads CASTSGGTDTQYF. CDR3 DNA: TGTGCCAGCACAAGCGGGGGCACAGATACGCAGTATTTT.

J is TRBJ1-1 and V is TRBV7-6, with TRBD1 identical over 12 bases. With V trimmed by 4 bases and J by 5 bases, 11 bases remained unmatched. The CDR3 covers 17 residues. In germline, CDR1 is SGHVS, CDR2 FNYEAQ. The CDR3, as DNA: TGTGCCAGCAGCTCCATGATCCGGGACAGGGGGCGGACTGAAGCTTTCTTT. It yields the protein CASSSMIRDRGRTEAFF.

The chain combines TRBV20-1 with TRBJ2-5, with TRBD1 matching over 7 bases. With 1 base clipped from V and 2 bases from J, the junction kept 4 bases outside the gene matches. This CDR3 region has 14 residues. Germline V gene lookup returns CDR1 DFQATT and CDR2 SNEGSKA (reference sequence). CDR3 DNA sequence: TGCAGTGCTAGAGGTGGCAGGGGGCAAGAGACCCAGTACTTC. It specifies CSARGGRGQETQYF.

In this sample, this clonotype turned up a few times. The CDR3 DNA sequence: TGTGCCAGCAGCCAAGACCCTAGCGGGGGTTCCGGCGAGCAGTACTTC. Its translation: CASSQDPSGGSGEQYF. The rearrangement links TRBV3-1 to TRBJ2-7; 10 bases align to TRBD2. The CDR3 is made up of 16 amino acids. Per germline, CDR1 LGHDT and CDR2 YNNKEL (reference sequence). The ends lost 0 bases at V and 6 bases at J; junction bases unmatched: 8.

The DNA of the CDR3 is TGTGCCAGCAGTCGGGACTCCTCCGGAGCAGAGACCCAGTACTTC. Translated, it gives CASSRDSSGAETQYF. The chain has TRBV5-5 and TRBJ2-5; D is perhaps TRBD2 (6 bases). CDR1 and CDR2 (germline): SGHKS, YYEKEE (reference sequence). The CDR3 is 15 amino acids. V was trimmed by 5 bases and J by 4 bases, leaving 18 bases between them.

There are a few counts of this clonotype. The CDR3 bases are TGTGCCAGCAGTTCCATAGCGGGAGCCGGGGAGCTGTTTTTT. Translation gives CASSSIAGAGELFF. The rearrangement uses TRBV12-3 or TRBV12-4 and TRBJ2-2; 9 bases agree with TRBD2. V lost 4 bases to trimming and J lost 6 bases; unmatched junction nucleotides: 3. This CDR3 has 14 residues.

The chain combines TRBV6-2 or TRBV6-3 with TRBJ1-2; D is uncertain. The CDR3 covers 12 residues. The V and J ends lost 5 bases and 8 bases respectively, with 12 bases between them. CDR1 and CDR2 (germline): MNHEY, SVGEGT. The CDR3 region is CASSRPTRGYTF. CDR3 nucleotides: TGTGCCAGCAGTCGCCCGACAAGGGGCTACACCTTC.

This clonotype was seen ten or more times. This sequence joins TRBV29-1 and TRBJ1-1, with D unresolved. The CDR3 has 13 amino acids. Trimming removed 6 bases from V and 0 bases from J, with 11 bases in between. From germline, CDR1 is SQVTM and CDR2 ANQGSEA. The CDR3 protein is CSVFSVMNTEAFF. CDR3 in DNA: TGCAGCGTCTTCAGCGTTATGAACACTGAAGCTTTCTTT.

The CDR3 nucleotides are TGTGCCAGCACGGAGACAGGGAGCACAGATACGCAGTATTTT. Amino acids: CASTETGSTDTQYF. The chain is built from TRBV2 and TRBJ2-3, with 7 bases matching TRBD1. The germline gives CDR1 SNHLY, CDR2 FYNNEI. V was clipped by 7 bases and J by 0 bases; unmatched bases: 4. CDR3 length equals 14 residues.

This clonotype has only a few counts. This chain uses TRBV12-3 or TRBV12-4 with TRBJ2-1; 15 nucleotides agree with TRBD2. The junction had 7 bases not matched to a gene; V was cut back by 5 bases and J by 8 bases. The CDR3 runs to 16 residues. CDR3 nucleotides: TGTGCCAGCAGTCCCTCCGGGACTAGCGGGAGGTATGAGCAGTTCTTC. This translates into CASSPSGTSGRYEQFF.

The chain is built from TRBV12-3 or TRBV12-4 and TRBJ2-5, with D hard to call. V was shortened by 8 bases and J by 5 bases, with 9 bases between the two germline ends. CDR3 length equals 11 residues. The CDR3 protein is CASALRETQYF. In DNA form, the CDR3 reads TGTGCCAGCGCCCTAAGGGAGACCCAGTACTTC.

In its sample, this clonotype was seen a few times. The J gene is TRBJ1-1, the V gene TRBV5-1, with D tentatively TRBD1 (5 bases). V gave up 0 bases and J gave up 3 bases, with 15 bases separating them. Germline-derived CDR1 and CDR2 are SGHRS and YFSETQ. The CDR3 loop spans 16 amino acids. The CDR3 protein is CASSLVRDSGDTEAFF. The CDR3 bases are TGCGCCAGCAGCTTGGTGCGGGACTCTGGGGACACTGAAGCTTTCTTT.

This rearrangement joins TRBV7-2 to TRBJ2-5; either TRBD1 or TRBD2 may supply D (6 bases each). The ends were cut back, 1 base at V and 5 bases at J, with 14 bases in the middle. Germline CDR1 is SGHTA and CDR2 is FQGNSA. The CDR3 is 15 residues long. The CDR3 DNA reads as TGTGCCAGCAGCTTAGTACAGGGAGGTAGGGAGACCCAGTACTTC. Residues: CASSLVQGGRETQYF.

This clonotype has only a few counts. The V gene is TRBV7-2, the J gene TRBJ1-1; D ambiguous. Germline V gives CDR1 SGHTA, CDR2 FQGNSA. The CDR3 extends over 11 amino acids. Trimming left V 5 bases short and J 7 bases short, with 8 bases between. The DNA of the CDR3 is TGTGCCAGCAGCCCAAAATATGAAGCTTTCTTT. This encodes CASSPKYEAFF.

V and J are TRBV6-2 or TRBV6-3 and TRBJ2-7; the D is unclear. With 5 bases removed from V and 2 bases from J, the gap between germline ends came to 10 bases. Germline V lookup: CDR1 MNHEY, CDR2 SVGEGT. The CDR3 sequence is 13 residues long. CDR3 coding DNA: TGTGCCAGCAGTCGCCATGAAACCTACGAGCAGTACTTC. It codes for CASSRHETYEQYF.

This clonotype was detected only a few times. The rearrangement links TRBV20-1 to TRBJ2-5; the D call may be TRBD1 or TRBD2 (5 bases each). CDR3 length equals 13 residues. The V and J ends lost 5 bases and 2 bases respectively, with 12 bases between them. In germline, CDR1 is DFQATT, CDR2 SNEGSKA (reference sequence). CDR3 loop: CSASRDGQETQYF. CDR3 nucleotides: TGCAGTGCTTCCCGGGACGGACAAGAGACCCAGTACTTC.